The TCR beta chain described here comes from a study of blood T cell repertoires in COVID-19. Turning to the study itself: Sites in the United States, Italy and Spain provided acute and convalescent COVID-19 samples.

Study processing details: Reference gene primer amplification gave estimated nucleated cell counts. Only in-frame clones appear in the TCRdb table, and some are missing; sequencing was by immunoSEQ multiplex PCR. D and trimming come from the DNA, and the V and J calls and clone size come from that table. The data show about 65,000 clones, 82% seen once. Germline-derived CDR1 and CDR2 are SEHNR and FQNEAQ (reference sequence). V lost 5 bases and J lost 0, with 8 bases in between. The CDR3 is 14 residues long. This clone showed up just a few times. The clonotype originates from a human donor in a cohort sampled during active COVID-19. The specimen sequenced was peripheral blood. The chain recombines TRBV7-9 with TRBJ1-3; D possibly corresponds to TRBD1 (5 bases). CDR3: CASSPDISGNTIYF. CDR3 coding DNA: TGTGCCAGCAGCCCGGACATCTCTGGAAACACCATATATTTT.